These 10 T cell receptor beta chains were all obtained from the same sample, sequenced in a study of monozygotic twins with inflammatory bowel disease (dated by TCRdb to the late 2010s). Library preparation used 5' RACE. The sequencing machine was an Illumina HiSeq 2500. The reads went through TCRdb reprocessing, and each CDR3 protein sequence gets one entry with no DNA. This sample's records show about 210,000 distinct CDR3 sequences. The ten largest clonotypes hold roughly 7.7% of the sample. Sequencing used blood. The receptors originated from a human donor with ulcerative colitis or Crohn's disease, or a healthy co-twin of an affected twin (not recorded which).

This chain uses TRBV6-5 with TRBJ1-2. Germline V gene data show CDR1 as MNHEY and CDR2 as SVGAGI. The CDR3 loop spans 14 amino acids. The CDR3 region is CASSYSRTPYGYTF.

The rearrangement uses TRBV19 and TRBJ2-1; TCRdb gives TRBD2 as the D gene, but with no DNA this cannot be confirmed. Germline CDR1 is LNHDA and CDR2 is SQIVND (reference sequence). The CDR3 is 13 residues long. The CDR3 sequence is CASRVAGFDEQFF.

This chain connects TRBV27 to TRBJ1-2; no DNA is available, so the TRBD1 call from TCRdb remains unchecked. The length of the CDR3 is 16 residues. Germline CDR1 MNHEY, CDR2 SMNVEV (reference sequence). CDR3 region: CASSLTSDINYYGYTF.

The chain couples TRBV20-1 to TRBJ2-7; the D call from TCRdb, TRBD1, cannot be confirmed without DNA. This CDR3 has 13 amino acids. Germline V lookup: CDR1 DFQATT, CDR2 SNEGSKA (reference sequence). The CDR3 sequence: CSASGQANYEQYF.

The chain has TRBV6-6 and TRBJ1-3; there is no DNA to check the TCRdb D call of TRBD1. CDR3 length equals 13 residues. Germline CDR1 is MNHNY and CDR2 is SVGAGI (reference sequence). The CDR3 loop is CASKDRGENTIYF.

The rearrangement links TRBV12-3 or TRBV12-4 to TRBJ2-3; TCRdb designates TRBD2, a call that cannot be tested without DNA. The CDR3 contains 15 residues. The CDR3 spells CASRIGGASVDTQYF.

The gene calls are TRBV20-1 and TRBJ1-6; with no DNA, the TCRdb D assignment of TRBD1 cannot be verified. The CDR3 contains 15 residues. Germline CDR1 reads DFQATT; CDR2 reads SNEGSKA (reference sequence). CDR3 region: CSARDPGPYNSPLHF.

The chain links TRBV5-6 to TRBJ1-2. The length of the CDR3 is 14 residues. Germline V lookup: CDR1 SGHDT, CDR2 YYEEEE. CDR3 residues: CASSLRDMEYGYTF. The complete variable domain, with remaining parts taken from reference TRBV5-6 and TRBJ1-2, reads DAGVTQSPTHLIKTRGQQVTLRCSPKSGHDTVSWYQQALGQGPQFIFQYYEEEERQRGNFPDRFSGHQFPNYSSELNVNALLLGDSALYLCASSLRDMEYGYTFGSGTRLTVV.

The chain employs TRBV7-6 and TRBJ2-1; TCRdb's D call, TRBD1, is unchecked because there is no DNA. From germline, CDR1 is SGHVS and CDR2 FNYEAQ. The CDR3 is 17 residues long. The CDR3 sequence is CASSLASGGTPYNEQFF.

The chain employs TRBV18 and TRBJ1-1; no DNA is available, so the TRBD1 call from TCRdb remains unchecked. CDR3 length: 14 residues. The germline V gene has CDR1 KGHSH and CDR2 LQKENI. CDR3 loop: CASSPNSGQTEAFF.